These T cell receptor beta chains were read from a single sample in a study of human T cells and chemical hapten exposure. TCRdb reprocessed the RACE reads via MiXCR and lists one record per CDR3 protein. The sample includes some 340,000 distinct CDR3 sequences, around 7% seen only once; the top ten take 7.5% to 8.5%. The starting material was whole blood, obtained in connection with sensitization to the hapten diphenylcyclopropenone (DPC). These receptors all stem from a woman under 30 with alopecia areata. Some clones in this sample may be carry-over from other donors' samples. Both conserved end residues are part of each CDR3. A D gene is named only where the DNA matches it firmly. Size is stated for part of the rows, as once, few or many counts, or as a class when the clone is expanded.

v_gene	d_gene	j_gene	abundance	CDR3aa	CDR3nt
TRBV19	.	TRBJ2-1	few	CASSIGRGSYNEQFF	TGTGCCAGTAGTATAGGGCGGGGCTCCTACAATGAGCAGTTCTTC
TRBV5-1	TRBD2	TRBJ2-3	few	CATMGLARGTDTQYF	TGCGCCACCATGGGACTAGCGCGCGGCACAGATACGCAGTATTTT
TRBV7-2	.	TRBJ2-2	.	CASSFERGKRNTGELFF	TGTGCCAGCAGCTTTGAAAGGGGGAAGAGGAACACCGGGGAGCTGTTTTTT
TRBV11-2	TRBD2	TRBJ2-3	many	CASSLIPGLAGGYTQYF	TGTGCCAGCAGCTTAATCCCGGGACTAGCGGGGGGGTATACGCAGTATTTT
TRBV28	.	TRBJ2-7	many	CASQTGTSYEQYF	TGTGCCAGCCAAACCGGGACCTCCTACGAGCAGTACTTC
TRBV20-1	TRBD2	TRBJ2-3	.	CSARLAGVPTGLDTQYF	TGCAGTGCTAGATTAGCGGGGGTCCCTACGGGGTTAGATACGCAGTATTTT
TRBV10-3	TRBD1	TRBJ2-3	many	CAISESTGVTDTQYF	TGTGCCATCAGTGAGTCTACAGGGGTAACAGATACGCAGTATTTT
TRBV7-9	TRBD1	TRBJ1-3	.	CASSSTGLMGNTIYF	TGTGCCAGCAGCTCGACAGGGCTGATGGGAAACACCATATATTTT
TRBV20-1	.	TRBJ1-4	.	CSARAQGHEKLFF	TGCAGTGCTAGAGCACAGGGACATGAAAAACTGTTTTTT
TRBV5-1	.	TRBJ2-7	many	CASSLDSGLLPPEQYF	TGCGCCAGCAGCTTGGATTCAGGTCTTTTACCTCCCGAGCAGTACTTC
TRBV28	.	TRBJ1-6	.	CASSLAGAGYNSPLHF	TGTGCCAGCAGTTTGGCGGGGGCTGGCTATAATTCACCCCTCCACTTT
TRBV25-1	TRBD1	TRBJ2-3	.	CASSGGGSSTDTQYF	TGTGCCAGCAGTGGAGGGGGCTCAAGCACAGATACGCAGTATTTT
TRBV10-3	.	TRBJ1-2	many	CAISLWGGGDGYTF	TGTGCCATCAGTTTGTGGGGTGGTGGAGATGGCTACACCTTC
TRBV12-3/TRBV12-4	.	TRBJ2-7	.	CASSALGGQYF	TGTGCCAGCAGCGCCCTTGGCGGGCAGTACTTC
TRBV6-6	.	TRBJ1-1	few	CASSTTPEDGAFF	TGTGCCAGCAGTACGACTCCGGAAGACGGAGCTTTCTTT
TRBV6-6	.	TRBJ1-1	.	CASSQGWGIIGEAFF	TGTGCCAGCAGCCAGGGATGGGGCATTATAGGTGAAGCTTTCTTT
TRBV12-3/TRBV12-4	.	TRBJ2-5	.	CASMRGLQETQYF	TGTGCCAGCATGAGAGGACTTCAAGAGACCCAGTACTTC
TRBV6-2/TRBV6-3	.	TRBJ1-1	many	CASSISDTLEAFF	TGTGCCAGCAGTATCTCCGACACTCTTGAAGCTTTCTTT
TRBV5-6	.	TRBJ1-5	few	CASSLFWSDSNQPQHF	TGTGCCAGCAGCTTGTTCTGGTCGGATAGCAATCAGCCCCAGCATTTT
TRBV6-5	TRBD2	TRBJ2-2	.	CASLTSGGAIGELFF	TGTGCCAGCCTTACTAGCGGGGGGGCGATCGGGGAGCTGTTTTTT
TRBV7-2	.	TRBJ1-2	.	CASSLLSYYGYTF	TGTGCCAGCAGCTTATTGTCCTACTATGGCTACACCTTC
TRBV20-1	TRBD2	TRBJ2-3	.	CSARDQGLTGVRDTQYF	TGCAGTGCTAGAGATCAGGGACTAACGGGGGTCAGGGATACGCAGTATTTT
TRBV7-8	.	TRBJ2-5	.	CASSVRLGQETQYF	TGTGCCAGCAGCGTGCGACTAGGCCAAGAGACCCAGTACTTC
TRBV7-9	TRBD1	TRBJ2-3	.	CASRDTRWRQGHADTQYF	TGTGCCAGCAGAGACACCCGCTGGCGACAGGGGCACGCAGATACGCAGTATTTT
TRBV6-2/TRBV6-3	.	TRBJ1-5	few	CASFSGGQPQHF	TGTGCCAGCTTTTCGGGGGGACAGCCCCAGCATTTT
TRBV5-1	.	TRBJ2-3	.	CASSGTAASTDTQYF	TGCGCCAGCAGCGGGACTGCGGCTAGCACAGATACGCAGTATTTT
TRBV4-3	.	TRBJ2-5	many	CASSQARGGAAETQYF	TGCGCCAGCAGCCAAGCTAGGGGGGGGGCAGCAGAGACCCAGTACTTC
TRBV20-1	TRBD2	TRBJ2-2	many	CSARTSGSNTGELFF	TGCAGTGCCAGGACTAGCGGATCGAACACCGGGGAGCTGTTTTTT
TRBV6-5	.	TRBJ2-3	many	CASSYRGLTTDTQYF	TGTGCCAGCAGTTATCGGGGACTTACCACAGATACGCAGTATTTT
TRBV25-1	.	TRBJ2-7	many	CASQPTGTSNSYEQYF	TGTGCCAGCCAGCCGACCGGGACCTCAAACTCCTACGAGCAGTACTTC
TRBV6-2/TRBV6-3	.	TRBJ2-7	few	CASSRQVHEQYF	TGTGCCAGCAGTAGACAGGTCCACGAGCAGTACTTC